Following are 15 T cell receptor beta chains from one sample sequenced in a study of early stage breast cancer tumors. The data were produced by immunoSEQ multiplex PCR, yet TCRdb's version contains in-frame clones alone and is incomplete. Among about 15,000 clones listed, about 88% were seen once. The sample comprised normal breast tissue next to the tumor. Receptor source: a person aged 30 to 40 with breast cancer.

The CDR3, as DNA: TGTGCCACCATGGGGACAGGGAAACGCGAGCAGTACTTC. Translated, it gives CATMGTGKREQYF. The gene calls are TRBV6-1 and TRBJ2-7; 9 positions match TRBD1. The CDR3 runs 13 residues. CDR1 MNHNS and CDR2 SASEGT come from the germline V gene. With V trimmed by 10 bases and J by 6 bases, 10 bases remained unmatched.

This clone showed up just a few times. V usage is TRBV9 and J usage is TRBJ1-6; unclear D gene. Germline CDR1 is SGDLS and CDR2 is YYNGEE. The CDR3 contains 14 residues. Trimming pared 3 bases from V and 8 bases from J, leaving 12 bases between. This CDR3 reads CASSARSGDSPLHF. In DNA, the CDR3 is TGTGCCAGCAGCGCCCGATCGGGTGATTCACCCCTCCACTTT.

The V call is TRBV4-1, the J call TRBJ2-1; 7 nucleotides line up with TRBD1. This CDR3 comprises 16 residues. Trimming at V came to 1 base and at J to 2 bases, leaving 5 bases not matched to a gene. The germline V gene has CDR1 MGHRA and CDR2 YSYEKL. CDR3 in DNA: TGCGCCAGCAGCCAAGTAGCCGGGACAGCCTACAATGAGCAGTTCTTC. Its protein is CASSQVAGTAYNEQFF.

The J gene is TRBJ1-1, the V gene TRBV11-2; 7 nucleotides match TRBD1. With V trimmed by 3 bases and J by 1 base, 5 bases remained unmatched. Germline loops: CDR1 SGHAT, CDR2 FQNNGV. The CDR3 runs 15 residues. DNA for the CDR3: TGTGCCAGCAGCTTGGCAGGGGGACCGAACACTGAAGCTTTCTTT. Its protein product is CASSLAGGPNTEAFF.

The chain carries TRBV18 and TRBJ2-7, with a weak D call TRBD2 (6 bases). The CDR3 is 15 amino acids. Per the germline V gene, CDR1 is KGHSH and CDR2 is LQKENI. Trimming took off 0 bases at V and 3 bases at J, with 12 bases between the two ends. The CDR3 sequence: CASSPPSGRGYEQYF. The CDR3 DNA follows: TGTGCCAGCTCACCACCGAGCGGGCGGGGCTACGAGCAGTACTTC.

The chain uses TRBV1 and TRBJ2-5; the table's D call, TRBD1, was not checked against the DNA. TRBV1 is marked as a pseudogene. This CDR3 region has 19 residues. CDR3 amino acids: CTSSQATHTGPGGQETQYF. The CDR3 bases are TGCACCAGCAGCCAAGCCACCCACACAGGGCCCGGAGGCCAAGAGACCCAGTACTTC.

This clone is a singleton in its sample. The chain carries TRBV7-2 and TRBJ2-1; D unclear. Germline CDR1 reads SGHTA; CDR2 reads FQGNSA. The CDR3 has 13 amino acids. Between the trimmed V and J ends, which lost 1 base and 6 bases, there was a span of 7 bases. DNA for the CDR3: TGTGCCAGCAGCTTAGGGCTTACCAATGAGCAGTTCTTC. This translates into CASSLGLTNEQFF.

The J gene is TRBJ2-2, the V gene TRBV6-5; tentatively, D is TRBD2 (7 bases). Germline values: CDR1 MNHEY, CDR2 SVGAGI. The CDR3 spans 15 residues. Trimming cost V 5 bases and J 8 bases, with 18 bases left between them. CDR3 sequence (DNA): TGTGCCAGCAGTGGTGGGGGGGCCTTTGGTGGGGAGCTGTTTTTT. Its protein product is CASSGGGAFGGELFF.

This chain connects TRBV6-5 to TRBJ1-1; 8 bases fit TRBD1. This CDR3 is built from 16 residues. J gave up 0 bases and V 1 base, and 4 bases lay outside the gene matches. Germline V CDR1 and CDR2: MNHEY, SVGAGI. The DNA of the CDR3 is TGTGCCAGCAGTTACTTGGGGACAGGCGTGAACACTGAAGCTTTCTTT. Translation: CASSYLGTGVNTEAFF.

J is TRBJ2-1 and V is TRBV27, with 7 nucleotides matching TRBD2. The J segment lost 10 bases and the V segment lost 4 bases, leaving 4 bases of the junction unmatched. The germline gives CDR1 MNHEY, CDR2 SMNVEV (reference sequence). The CDR3 totals 12 residues. CDR3 residues: CASSSQLAEQFF. CDR3 sequence (DNA): TGTGCCAGCAGTTCCCAACTAGCGGAGCAGTTCTTC.

V usage is TRBV6-1 and J usage is TRBJ2-5, with 8 bases fitting TRBD2. There are 14 residues in the CDR3. Germline V lookup: CDR1 MNHNS, CDR2 SASEGT. DNA of the CDR3: TGTGCGAGCGGGGAGCGGGGGATAGAAGAGACCCAGTACTTC. Translating gives CASGERGIEETQYF.

The chain couples TRBV9 to TRBJ2-3; possible D gene TRBD2, 6 bases. V dropped 0 bases and J dropped 0 bases, with 11 bases sitting between them. Germline CDR1 SGDLS, CDR2 YYNGEE. The CDR3 is made up of 16 amino acids. CDR3 coding DNA: TGTGCCAGCAGCGTAGGAGGTAGCGGAAGCACAGATACGCAGTATTTT. It encodes CASSVGGSGSTDTQYF.

Only one count was recorded for this clone. V usage is TRBV19 and J usage is TRBJ1-1; D is uncertain. Trimming left V 5 bases short and J 0 bases short, with 13 bases between. Germline V gene sequence: CDR1 LNHDA, CDR2 SQIVND (reference sequence). The CDR3 runs to 15 residues. CDR3 region: CASSAHSDLNTEAFF. The CDR3 region has the DNA TGTGCCAGTAGTGCTCACAGCGATTTGAACACTGAAGCTTTCTTT. The complete variable domain, with remaining parts taken from reference TRBV19 and TRBJ1-1, reads DGGITQSPKYLFRKEGQNVTLSCEQNLNHDAMYWYRQDPGQGLRLIYYSQIVNDFQKGDIAEGYSVSREKKESFPLTVTSAQKNPTAFYLCASSAHSDLNTEAFFGQGTRLTVV.

The chain's CDR3 is CAISDADGNYGYTF. The CDR3 DNA follows: TGTGCCATCAGTGATGCGGACGGCAACTATGGCTACACCTTC. The chain joins TRBV10-3 to TRBJ1-2; D not resolved. CDR3 size: 14 residues. CDR1 is ENHRY, CDR2 SYGVKD, per germline. Deletions cut 3 bases from V and 2 bases from J, with 10 bases between.

The V and J genes are TRBV6-6 and TRBJ2-7, with unresolved D. Per the germline V gene, CDR1 is MNHNY and CDR2 is SVGAGI (reference sequence). The ends were cut back, 7 bases at V and 2 bases at J, with 12 bases in the middle. This CDR3 spans 13 amino acids. As DNA, the CDR3 is TGTGCCAGCAATGGACCCGCCCCCTACGAGCAGTACTTC. Protein sequence: CASNGPAPYEQYF.